This T cell receptor (beta chain) was sequenced in a study of patients and donors after allogeneic stem cell transplantation. V was cut by 1 base and J by 6 bases, with 18 bases left in between. Looked up from germline, CDR1 is DFQATT and CDR2 is SNEGSKA (reference sequence). This CDR3 has 15 residues. TCRdb re-derived calls from the RT-PCR reads in MiXCR, one entry per CDR3 protein. The table records approximately 430,000 distinct CDR3 sequences, roughly 17% of them present only once. The clonotype originates from a human donor who was either an allogeneic HSCT recipient or a stem cell or donor lymphocyte infusion donor (not recorded which). It is not recorded whose cells these are; they may come from a transplant donor. Sequenced input: blood, either unsorted or a sorted T cell fraction (not recorded which). The chain couples TRBV20-1 to TRBJ1-1, with D perhaps TRBD1 (6 bases). CDR3 protein: CSARVPRGLTAEAFF. DNA for the CDR3: TGCAGTGCTAGAGTCCCCCGGGGGCTCACGGCTGAAGCTTTCTTT.